Presented here are 17 T cell receptor beta chains from one specimen sequenced in a study of cytomegalovirus exposure and HLA in healthy donors. The study ran its PCR with 60 Vbeta and 13 Jbeta primers. The data were produced by immunoSEQ multiplex PCR, yet TCRdb's version contains in-frame clones alone and is incomplete. The data show around 180,000 clones, about four fifths seen once. The specimen was PBMCs. These receptor sequences come from a woman in her 30s in good health and CMV-seropositive.

This clone was found a few times. The V call is TRBV15, the J call TRBJ2-3, with D possibly TRBD2 on 6 matching bases. The V gene's germline CDR1 is LNHNV and CDR2 YYDKDF (reference sequence). This CDR3 spans 16 amino acids. The germline V and J ends were trimmed by 1 base and 0 bases, with 11 bases remaining between them. The CDR3 here is CATSRGFGGSTDTQYF. In DNA, the CDR3 is TGTGCCACCAGCAGAGGCTTTGGGGGGAGCACAGATACGCAGTATTTT.

DNA of the CDR3: TGTGCCAGCTCACCTCGACTAGCGGGGATCACAGATACGCAGTATTTT. Its protein is CASSPRLAGITDTQYF. The chain combines TRBV18 with TRBJ2-3; TRBD2 aligns across 11 bases. V lost 3 bases, J lost 2 bases, and 4 bases stayed unmatched. Germline V gives CDR1 KGHSH, CDR2 LQKENI. CDR3 length: 16 amino acids. Full variable domain (remainder filled in from reference TRBV18 and TRBJ2-3): NAGVMQNPRHLVRRRGQEARLRCSPMKGHSHVYWYRQLPEEGLKFMVYLQKENIIDESGMPKERFSAEFPKEGPSILRIQQVVRGDSAAYFCASSPRLAGITDTQYFGPGTRLTVL.

The rearrangement joins TRBV7-9 to TRBJ2-1; D unclear. This CDR3 has 14 amino acids. V lost 1 base, J lost 0 bases, and 4 bases lay in between. The germline CDR1 and CDR2 sequences are SEHNR and FQNEAQ (reference sequence). CDR3 DNA: TGTGCCAGCAGCTTAGACGGCTCCTACAATGAGCAGTTCTTC. It encodes CASSLDGSYNEQFF.

The chain combines TRBV14 with TRBJ1-1; D gene ambiguous. Germline V gene lookup returns CDR1 SGHDN and CDR2 FVKESK. Trimming removed 4 bases from V and 0 bases from J, with 6 bases in between. The CDR3 loop spans 13 amino acids. CDR3 sequence (DNA): TGTGCCAGCAGCCCCCTCGTGAACACTGAAGCTTTCTTT. It codes for CASSPLVNTEAFF.

Here the CDR3 DNA reads TGTGCCAGCAGCTTAGTGAGGTCTGGGGCCAACGTCCTGACTTTC. This sequence encodes CASSLVRSGANVLTF. The chain has TRBV7-9 and TRBJ2-6; unclear D gene. The CDR3 runs to 15 residues. Trimming left V 1 base short and J 1 base short, with 5 bases between. CDR1 and CDR2 (germline): SEHNR, FQNEAQ (reference sequence).

In this sample, this clone turned up once. V and J are TRBV7-9 and TRBJ2-5, with TRBD2 identical over 9 bases. V lost 3 bases, J lost 5 bases, and 4 bases stayed unmatched. Germline CDR1 is SEHNR and CDR2 is FQNEAQ (reference sequence). The length of the CDR3 is 14 residues. CDR3 sequence reads: CASSLRAGGETQYF. In DNA, the CDR3 is TGTGCCAGCAGCTTGCGAGCGGGAGGCGAGACCCAGTACTTC.

This chain connects TRBV6-1 to TRBJ2-7, with TRBD2 matching 11 bases. Trimming removed 4 bases from V and 6 bases from J; junction bases left unmatched: 8. From germline, CDR1 is MNHNS and CDR2 SASEGT. This CDR3 region has 15 residues. CDR3 amino acids: CASSVAGGPRFEQYF. The CDR3, as DNA: TGTGCCAGCAGTGTAGCGGGAGGGCCAAGGTTCGAGCAGTACTTC.

The chain carries TRBV7-9 and TRBJ2-3, with TRBD2 matching over 11 bases. CDR1 and CDR2 (germline): SEHNR, FQNEAQ (reference sequence). The CDR3 totals 15 residues. Losses at the gene ends were 5 bases for V and 1 base for J; bases not matched to a gene: 2. The CDR3 DNA reads TGTGCCAGCAGCAAGACTAGCGGGGGCACAGATACGCAGTATTTT. Encoded protein: CASSKTSGGTDTQYF.

The rearrangement links TRBV2 to TRBJ2-3; 9 positions match TRBD1. This CDR3 comprises 14 residues. Germline V gives CDR1 SNHLY, CDR2 FYNNEI. After removal of 8 bases from V and 6 bases from J, the junction contained 9 bases not matched to a gene. CDR3 in amino acids: CASPGTGLVDTQYF. Here the CDR3 DNA reads TGTGCCAGCCCCGGGACAGGGCTCGTGGATACGCAGTATTTT.

The gene calls are TRBV6-5 and TRBJ2-3, with D tentatively TRBD1 (6 bases). Germline-derived CDR1 and CDR2 are MNHEY and SVGAGI. Trimming removed 6 bases from V and 1 base from J, with 8 bases in between. The CDR3 has 13 residues. CDR3 DNA sequence: TGTGCCAGCAGCAGACAGGGCACAGATACGCAGTATTTT. Translated, it gives CASSRQGTDTQYF.

This clone was counted only a few times. The rearrangement uses TRBV5-1 and TRBJ1-2; 7 bases are shared with TRBD1. In germline, CDR1 is SGHRS, CDR2 YFSETQ. This CDR3 spans 14 amino acids. The trim removed 3 bases at V and 8 bases at J, leaving 10 bases unmatched. In DNA form, the CDR3 reads TGCGCCAGCAGCTACGACAGGGTTCGGGGAGGCTACACCTTC. This gives the protein CASSYDRVRGGYTF.

This clone came up a few times. Other nucleotide sequences from this sample produce the same CDR3. J is TRBJ1-5 and V is TRBV28; 9 bases match TRBD1. The CDR3 contains 17 residues. The junction had 13 bases not matched to a gene; V was cut back by 4 bases and J by 6 bases. In germline, CDR1 is MDHEN, CDR2 SYDVKM. The CDR3 DNA is TGTGCCAGCAGTTCATTAACCGGGACAGGGTACATTCAGCCCCAGCATTTT. It yields the protein CASSSLTGTGYIQPQHF.

The gene calls are TRBV11-2 and TRBJ2-1, with TRBD1 as a possible D gene (6 bases). The germline V and J ends were trimmed by 5 bases and 9 bases, with 14 bases remaining between them. The V gene's germline CDR1 is SGHAT and CDR2 FQNNGV. The CDR3 is made up of 13 amino acids. The CDR3 nucleotides read TGTGCCAGCAGCCCCAGACAGGCCGGTGAGCAGTTCTTC. Translated: CASSPRQAGEQFF.

The chain has TRBV28 and TRBJ2-1; 14 bases align to TRBD2. Looked up from germline, CDR1 is MDHEN and CDR2 is SYDVKM. This CDR3 spans 16 amino acids. The V segment lost 2 bases and the J segment 9 bases; nucleotides outside the gene matches: 6. The CDR3 sequence: CASSLMTSGRAGEQFF. The CDR3 DNA reads as TGTGCCAGCAGTTTAATGACTAGCGGGAGGGCAGGTGAGCAGTTCTTC.

Turning to this clone: The junction differs from germline at one of its ends, possibly a read error. J is TRBJ2-2 and V is TRBV4-2; 7 nucleotides line up with TRBD1. The CDR3 spans 17 residues. Germline V gene sequence: CDR1 LGHNA, CDR2 YNFKEQ. CDR3 in DNA: TGTGCCTGCAGCCAAGATCGAAAGGGGGCGATAATCGGGGAGCTGTTTTTT. Translating it yields CACSQDRKGAIIGELFF.

J is TRBJ1-3 and V is TRBV9; a possible D gene is TRBD1 (5 bases). In germline, CDR1 is SGDLS, CDR2 YYNGEE. With 3 bases removed from V and 9 bases from J, the gap between germline ends came to 13 bases. The CDR3 runs 13 residues. The CDR3 region has the DNA TGTGCCAGCAGCGACAGTCCAGGGCTCACCATATATTTT. Its protein product is CASSDSPGLTIYF.

The chain joins TRBV5-4 to TRBJ1-2; possible D gene TRBD1, 5 bases. The CDR3 sequence is 13 residues long. V shed 3 bases and J shed 7 bases, with 13 bases lying between them. In germline, CDR1 is SGHNT, CDR2 YYREEE (reference sequence). Here the CDR3 reads CASSSPGGAGYTF. CDR3 DNA sequence: TGTGCCAGCAGCTCCCCGGGTGGGGCTGGCTACACCTTC.